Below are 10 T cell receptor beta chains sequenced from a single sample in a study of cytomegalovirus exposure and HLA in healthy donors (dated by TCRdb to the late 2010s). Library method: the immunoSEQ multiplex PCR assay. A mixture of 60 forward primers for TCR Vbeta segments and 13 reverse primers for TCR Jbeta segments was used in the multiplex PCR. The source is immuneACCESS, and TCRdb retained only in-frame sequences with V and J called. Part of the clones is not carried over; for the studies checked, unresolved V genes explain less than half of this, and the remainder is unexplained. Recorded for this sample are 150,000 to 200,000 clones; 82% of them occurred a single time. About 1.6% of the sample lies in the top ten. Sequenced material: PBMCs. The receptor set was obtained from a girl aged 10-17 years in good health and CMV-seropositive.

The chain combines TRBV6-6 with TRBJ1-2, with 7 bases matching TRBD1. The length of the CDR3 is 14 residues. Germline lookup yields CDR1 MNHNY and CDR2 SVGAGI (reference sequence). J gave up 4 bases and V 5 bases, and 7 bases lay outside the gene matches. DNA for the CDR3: TGTGCCAGCAGTCGGGACAGCTTAGTCTATGGCTACACCTTC. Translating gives CASSRDSLVYGYTF.

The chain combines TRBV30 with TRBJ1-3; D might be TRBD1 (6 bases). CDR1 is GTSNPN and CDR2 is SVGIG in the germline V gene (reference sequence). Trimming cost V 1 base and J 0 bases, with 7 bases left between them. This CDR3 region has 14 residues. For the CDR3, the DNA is TGTGCCTGGAGTGAGGGGGTCTCTGGAAACACCATATATTTT. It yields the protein CAWSEGVSGNTIYF.

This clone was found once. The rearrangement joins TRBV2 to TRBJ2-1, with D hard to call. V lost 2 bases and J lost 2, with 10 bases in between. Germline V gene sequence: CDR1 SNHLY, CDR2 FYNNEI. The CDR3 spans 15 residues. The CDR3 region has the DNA TGTGCCAGCAGTGAATACGGGTCTGCCTACAATGAGCAGTTCTTC. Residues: CASSEYGSAYNEQFF.

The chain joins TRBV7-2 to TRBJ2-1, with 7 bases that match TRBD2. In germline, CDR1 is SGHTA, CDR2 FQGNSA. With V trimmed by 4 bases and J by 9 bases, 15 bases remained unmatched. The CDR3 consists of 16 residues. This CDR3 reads CASSSLGGLGRGEQFF. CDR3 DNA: TGTGCCAGCAGCTCACTCGGGGGTCTAGGGAGGGGTGAGCAGTTCTTC.

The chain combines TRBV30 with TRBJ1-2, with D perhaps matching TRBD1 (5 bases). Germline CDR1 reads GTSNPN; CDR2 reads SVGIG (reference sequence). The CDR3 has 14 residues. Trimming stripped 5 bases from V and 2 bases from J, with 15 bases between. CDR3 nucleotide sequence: TGTGCCTGGCTCCCGTACGGACACAACTATGGCTACACCTTC. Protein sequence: CAWLPYGHNYGYTF.

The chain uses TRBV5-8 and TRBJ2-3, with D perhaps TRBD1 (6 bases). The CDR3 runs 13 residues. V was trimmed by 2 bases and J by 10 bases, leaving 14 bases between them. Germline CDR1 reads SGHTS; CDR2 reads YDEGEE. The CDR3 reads CASSFGTKGAQYF. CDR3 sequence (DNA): TGTGCCAGCAGCTTCGGGACAAAAGGGGCGCAGTATTTT.

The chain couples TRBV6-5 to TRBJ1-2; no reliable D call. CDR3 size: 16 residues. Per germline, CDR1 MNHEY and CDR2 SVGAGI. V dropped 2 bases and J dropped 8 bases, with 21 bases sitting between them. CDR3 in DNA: TGTGCCAGCAGTTACGATGTCGAGGGAGGTGCCGAAGGCTACACCTTC. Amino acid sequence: CASSYDVEGGAEGYTF.

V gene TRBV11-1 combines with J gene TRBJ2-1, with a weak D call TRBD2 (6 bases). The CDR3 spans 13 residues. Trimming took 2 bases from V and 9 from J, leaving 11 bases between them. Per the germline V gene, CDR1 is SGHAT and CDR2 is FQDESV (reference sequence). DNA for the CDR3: TGTGCCAGCAGCTTAAGGGAGGCAGTTGAGCAGTTCTTC. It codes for CASSLREAVEQFF.

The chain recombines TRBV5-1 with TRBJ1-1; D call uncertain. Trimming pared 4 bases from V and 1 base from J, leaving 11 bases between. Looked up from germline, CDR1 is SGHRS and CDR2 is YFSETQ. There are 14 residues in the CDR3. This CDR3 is CASSPPWANTEAFF. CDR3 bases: TGCGCCAGCAGCCCCCCCTGGGCGAACACTGAAGCTTTCTTT.

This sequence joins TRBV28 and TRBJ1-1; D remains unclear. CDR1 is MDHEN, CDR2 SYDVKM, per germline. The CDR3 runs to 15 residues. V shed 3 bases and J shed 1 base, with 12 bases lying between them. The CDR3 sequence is CASSLFEGGNTEAFF. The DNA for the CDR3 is TGTGCCAGCAGTTTGTTCGAGGGAGGGAACACTGAAGCTTTCTTT.